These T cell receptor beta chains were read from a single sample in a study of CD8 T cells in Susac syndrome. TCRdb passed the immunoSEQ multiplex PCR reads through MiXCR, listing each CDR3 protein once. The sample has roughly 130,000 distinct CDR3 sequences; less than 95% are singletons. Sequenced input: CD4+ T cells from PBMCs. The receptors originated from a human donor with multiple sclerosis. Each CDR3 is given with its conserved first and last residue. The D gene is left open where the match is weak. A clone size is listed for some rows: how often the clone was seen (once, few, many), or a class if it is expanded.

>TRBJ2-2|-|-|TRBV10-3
CAIWGGSGELFF
TGTGCCATCTGGGGGGGCTCCGGGGAGCTGTTTTTT
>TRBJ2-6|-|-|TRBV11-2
CASSSQTGSGANVLTF
TGTGCCAGCAGCTCGCAGACAGGCTCTGGGGCCAACGTCCTGACTTTC
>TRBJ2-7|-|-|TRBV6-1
CASKGQSYEQYF
TGTGCCAGCAAAGGACAGTCCTACGAGCAGTACTTC
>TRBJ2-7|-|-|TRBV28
CASSLWGTYEQYF
TGTGCCAGCAGTCTCTGGGGAACCTACGAGCAGTACTTC
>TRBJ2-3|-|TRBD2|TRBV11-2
CASSPRTSGRTDTQYF
TGTGCCAGCAGCCCCCGGACTAGCGGGAGGACAGATACGCAGTATTTT
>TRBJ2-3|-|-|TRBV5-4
CASSLGAGGTQYF
TGTGCCAGCAGCCTGGGGGCTGGTGGTACGCAGTATTTT
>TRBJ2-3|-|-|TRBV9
CASSVLGTDTQYF
TGTGCCAGCAGCGTTCTAGGCACAGATACGCAGTATTTT
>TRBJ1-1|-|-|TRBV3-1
CASSQDPVWGADGTEAFF
TGTGCCAGCAGCCAAGATCCCGTCTGGGGGGCTGACGGCACTGAAGCTTTCTTT
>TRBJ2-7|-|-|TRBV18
CASSLVGLLRSANYEQYF
TGTGCCAGCTCACTGGTCGGGCTTCTCCGCTCTGCGAACTACGAGCAGTACTTC
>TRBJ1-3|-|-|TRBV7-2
CASSPGQGNTIYF
TGTGCCAGCAGCCCGGGACAAGGAAACACCATATATTTT
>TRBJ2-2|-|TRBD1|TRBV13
CASSPADRAAGELFF
TGTGCCAGCAGTCCGGCCGACAGGGCCGCCGGGGAGCTGTTTTTT
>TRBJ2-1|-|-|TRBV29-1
CSVAMSGINEQFF
TGCAGCGTTGCTATGTCAGGGATCAATGAGCAGTTCTTC
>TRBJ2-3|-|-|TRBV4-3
CASSQVAGATDTQYF
TGCGCCAGCAGCCAAGTAGCAGGAGCCACAGATACGCAGTATTTT
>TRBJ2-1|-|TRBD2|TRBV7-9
CASSSPWAGVYNEQFF
TGTGCCAGCAGCTCCCCTTGGGCGGGAGTTTACAATGAGCAGTTCTTC
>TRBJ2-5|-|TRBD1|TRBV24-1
CATSERTGQETQYF
TGTGCCACCAGTGAGCGGACAGGACAAGAGACCCAGTACTTC
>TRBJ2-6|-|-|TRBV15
CATSREGLSSGANVLTF
TGTGCCACCAGCAGAGAGGGGCTTAGCTCTGGGGCCAACGTCCTGACTTTC
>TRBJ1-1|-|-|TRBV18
CASSPPGRAGAEAFF
TGTGCCAGCTCACCACCGGGCCGAGCGGGCGCTGAAGCTTTCTTT
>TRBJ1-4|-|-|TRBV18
CASSEYRATTNEKLFF
TGTGCCAGCTCCGAGTATCGGGCCACAACTAATGAAAAACTGTTTTTT
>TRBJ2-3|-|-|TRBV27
CASSLWDLQGTQYF
TGTGCCAGCAGTTTATGGGACCTGCAGGGTACGCAGTATTTT
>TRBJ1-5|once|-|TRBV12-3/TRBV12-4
CASSSLYSNQPQHF
TGTGCCAGCAGTAGCCTATATAGCAATCAGCCCCAGCATTTT
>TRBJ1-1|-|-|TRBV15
CATSSYGVNTEAFF
TGTGCCACCAGCAGTTATGGCGTGAACACTGAAGCTTTCTTT
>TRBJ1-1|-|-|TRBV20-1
CSAKGARVNTEAFF
TGCAGTGCTAAAGGGGCCAGGGTGAACACTGAAGCTTTCTTT
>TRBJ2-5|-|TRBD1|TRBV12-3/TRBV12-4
CASSLGQGGKTQYF
TGTGCCAGCAGTCTTGGACAGGGTGGAAAAACCCAGTACTTC
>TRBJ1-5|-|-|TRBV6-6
CASSYDGANQPQHF
TGTGCCAGCAGTTACGATGGGGCAAATCAGCCCCAGCATTTT
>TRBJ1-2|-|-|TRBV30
CASPKGGNYGYTF
TGTGCCTCCCCGAAGGGGGGGAACTATGGCTACACCTTC
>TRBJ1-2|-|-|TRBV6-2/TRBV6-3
CASSPGPWEGYGYTF
TGTGCCAGCAGTCCCGGACCATGGGAGGGGTATGGCTACACCTTC
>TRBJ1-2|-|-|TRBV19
CASSPGRVHYGYTF
TGTGCCAGTAGTCCTGGAAGGGTTCACTATGGCTACACCTTC
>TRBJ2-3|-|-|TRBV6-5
CASSYFSPSALGTDTQYF
TGTGCCAGCAGTTACTTCAGCCCGTCCGCCCTAGGCACAGATACGCAGTATTTT
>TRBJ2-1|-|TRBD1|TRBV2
CASSKQGAGPNEQFF
TGTGCCAGCAGTAAACAGGGGGCTGGTCCCAATGAGCAGTTCTTC
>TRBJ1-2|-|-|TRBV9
CASSPEANYGYTF
TGTGCCAGCAGCCCGGAGGCTAACTATGGCTACACCTTC
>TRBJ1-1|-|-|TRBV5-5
CASSFGEGRSEAFF
TGTGCCAGCAGCTTCGGGGAGGGAAGGTCTGAAGCTTTCTTT
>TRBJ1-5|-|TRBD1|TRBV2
CASSGTGRQPQHF
TGTGCCAGCAGTGGGACAGGCCGGCAGCCCCAGCATTTT
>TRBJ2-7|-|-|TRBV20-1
CSARDTGRYEQYF
TGCAGTGCTAGAGATACAGGGCGGTACGAGCAGTACTTC
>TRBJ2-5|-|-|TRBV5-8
CASSSSGRGETQYF
TGTGCCAGCAGCTCTTCGGGCAGGGGAGAGACCCAGTACTTC
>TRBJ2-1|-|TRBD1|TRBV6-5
CASRLSPSGGVEFF
TGTGCCAGCAGATTATCCCCTTCAGGGGGAGTAGAGTTCTTC
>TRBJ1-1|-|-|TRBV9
CASSVAMTFNTEAFF
TGTGCCAGCAGCGTAGCTATGACATTCAACACTGAAGCTTTCTTT
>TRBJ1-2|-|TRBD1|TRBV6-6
CASSPDRGNLYGYTF
TGTGCCAGCAGCCCCGACAGGGGCAACCTCTATGGCTACACCTTC
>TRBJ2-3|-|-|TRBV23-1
CASCTSNSSSTDTQYF
TGCGCCAGCTGTACCTCGAACAGTTCTAGCACAGATACGCAGTATTTT
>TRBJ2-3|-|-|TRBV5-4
CASSSLDVKQNAQYF
TGTGCCAGCAGCTCCCTCGACGTAAAGCAAAATGCGCAGTATTTT
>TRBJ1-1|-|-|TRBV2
CASSVQNTEAFF
TGTGCCAGCAGTGTCCAGAACACTGAAGCTTTCTTT
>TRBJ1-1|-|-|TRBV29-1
CSVGAGGYDTEAFF
TGCAGCGTTGGCGCAGGAGGATATGACACTGAAGCTTTCTTT